This TCR beta chain was captured in a study of blood T cell repertoires in COVID-19. Overall study: Donors in the United States, Italy and Spain gave samples during acute or convalescent COVID-19. The analysed material was cDNA or gDNA that came from T cells, B-cell-depleted T cells, or PBMCs.

Measured with immunoSEQ multiplex PCR; TCRdb has only the in-frame clones, and not every one. The top ten clones hold about 15% of a sample with around 260,000 clones, roughly 80% of them seen once. This CDR3 has 15 amino acids. CDR1 is LNHDA, CDR2 SQIVND, per germline (reference sequence). Trimming pared 4 bases from V and 0 bases from J, leaving 11 bases between. This clonotype originated in a person aged 65 to 85 with COVID-19, enrolled during active disease. This chain connects TRBV19 to TRBJ2-3; D is perhaps TRBD2 (5 bases). The specimen sequenced was peripheral blood. The CDR3 sequence is CASSTDGVSTDTQYF. CDR3 DNA: TGTGCCAGTAGTACCGACGGGGTGAGCACAGATACGCAGTATTTT.